The 3 T cell receptor beta chains reported below all come from one sample, sequenced in a study of T cell responses to AZD1222 COVID-19 vaccine. Data came from immunoSEQ multiplex PCR; TCRdb stores just in-frame clones and leaves some out. The sample consists of some 100,000 clones, around 87% of them appearing once. The sample here was peripheral blood, taken on day 0 of AZD1222 vaccination. The receptors here all came from an adult in good health.

The V call is TRBV6-5, the J call TRBJ2-7; D uncertain. The germline V gene has CDR1 MNHEY and CDR2 SVGAGI. This CDR3 has 13 residues. V lost 8 bases and J lost 2, with 13 bases in between. The CDR3 is CASGSLRAYEQYF. CDR3 in DNA: TGTGCCAGCGGATCGCTACGGGCCTACGAGCAGTACTTC.

The chain recombines TRBV19 with TRBJ2-1; D might be TRBD1 (5 bases). Germline values: CDR1 LNHDA, CDR2 SQIVND (reference sequence). The CDR3 extends over 16 amino acids. Trimming shortened V by 5 bases and J by 8 bases, and 22 bases separated the two germline ends. The CDR3 loop is CASSYGSKPPRDEQFF. CDR3 bases: TGTGCCAGTAGTTATGGGTCCAAACCGCCCAGGGATGAGCAGTTCTTC.

This clone was found once. The chain recombines TRBV10-1 with TRBJ2-3; TRBD2 agrees at 9 bases. The CDR3 runs to 16 residues. The V and J ends lost 0 bases and 5 bases, in that order; junction bases with no gene match: 6. Germline V gene data show CDR1 as WNHNN and CDR2 as SYGVQD (reference sequence). Written as DNA, the CDR3 is TGCGCCAGCAGTGAGTCTGGAACTAGCGGGCAAGATACGCAGTATTTT. Protein: CASSESGTSGQDTQYF.